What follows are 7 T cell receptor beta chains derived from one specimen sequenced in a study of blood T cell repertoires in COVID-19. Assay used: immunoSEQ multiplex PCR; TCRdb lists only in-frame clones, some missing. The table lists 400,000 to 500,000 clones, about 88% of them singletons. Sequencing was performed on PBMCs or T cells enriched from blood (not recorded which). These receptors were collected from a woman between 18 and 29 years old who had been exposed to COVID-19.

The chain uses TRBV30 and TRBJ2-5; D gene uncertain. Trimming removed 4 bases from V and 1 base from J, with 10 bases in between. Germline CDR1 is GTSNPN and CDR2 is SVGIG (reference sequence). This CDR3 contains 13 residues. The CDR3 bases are TGTGCCTGGACCCGGTTGGTCCAAGAGACCCAGTACTTC. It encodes CAWTRLVQETQYF.

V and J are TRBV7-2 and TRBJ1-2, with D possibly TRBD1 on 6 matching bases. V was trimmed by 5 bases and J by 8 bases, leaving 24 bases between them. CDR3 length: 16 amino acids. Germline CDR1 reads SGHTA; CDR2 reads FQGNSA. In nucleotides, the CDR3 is TGTGCCAGCAGCACCAGTCGTGGGGGGGGCGAGGACGGCTACACCTTC. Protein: CASSTSRGGGEDGYTF.

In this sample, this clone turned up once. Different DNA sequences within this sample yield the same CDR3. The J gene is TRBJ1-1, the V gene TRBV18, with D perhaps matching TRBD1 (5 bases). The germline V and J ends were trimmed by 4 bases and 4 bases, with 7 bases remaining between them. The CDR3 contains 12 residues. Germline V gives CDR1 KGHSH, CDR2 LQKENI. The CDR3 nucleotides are TGTGCCAGCTCACGGCAGGGCACTGAAGCTTTCTTT. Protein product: CASSRQGTEAFF. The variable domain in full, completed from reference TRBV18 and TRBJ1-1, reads NAGVMQNPRHLVRRRGQEARLRCSPMKGHSHVYWYRQLPEEGLKFMVYLQKENIIDESGMPKERFSAEFPKEGPSILRIQQVVRGDSAAYFCASSRQGTEAFFGQGTRLTVV.

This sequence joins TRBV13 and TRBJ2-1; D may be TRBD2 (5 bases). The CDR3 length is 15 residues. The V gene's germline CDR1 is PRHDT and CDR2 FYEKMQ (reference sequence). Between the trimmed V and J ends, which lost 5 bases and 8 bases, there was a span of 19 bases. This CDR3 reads CASSRVKRAADEQFF. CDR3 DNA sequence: TGTGCCAGCAGCAGGGTGAAGAGGGCAGCCGATGAGCAGTTCTTC.

CDR3 sequence (DNA): TGTGCCAGCAGTGGTCCCGGGACAGGGTTAGACACCGGGGAGCTGTTTTTT. Protein product: CASSGPGTGLDTGELFF. V gene TRBV6-1 combines with J gene TRBJ2-2; TRBD1 matches at 9 bases. V lost 4 bases to trimming and J lost 3 bases; unmatched junction nucleotides: 9. Germline CDR1 reads MNHNS; CDR2 reads SASEGT. CDR3 length: 17 residues.

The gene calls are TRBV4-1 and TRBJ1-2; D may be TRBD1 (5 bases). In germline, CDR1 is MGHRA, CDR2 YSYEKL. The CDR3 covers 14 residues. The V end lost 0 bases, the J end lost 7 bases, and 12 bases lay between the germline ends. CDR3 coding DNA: TGCGCCAGCAGCCAAGATATGGGGCGTTTTGGCTACACCTTC. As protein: CASSQDMGRFGYTF.

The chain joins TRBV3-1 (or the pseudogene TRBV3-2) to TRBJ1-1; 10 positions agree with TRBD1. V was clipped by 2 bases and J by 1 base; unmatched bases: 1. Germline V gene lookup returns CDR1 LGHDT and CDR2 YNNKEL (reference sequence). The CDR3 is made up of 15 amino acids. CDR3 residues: CASSQWDRGNTEAFF. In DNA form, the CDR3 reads TGTGCCAGCAGCCAATGGGACAGGGGGAACACTGAAGCTTTCTTT.